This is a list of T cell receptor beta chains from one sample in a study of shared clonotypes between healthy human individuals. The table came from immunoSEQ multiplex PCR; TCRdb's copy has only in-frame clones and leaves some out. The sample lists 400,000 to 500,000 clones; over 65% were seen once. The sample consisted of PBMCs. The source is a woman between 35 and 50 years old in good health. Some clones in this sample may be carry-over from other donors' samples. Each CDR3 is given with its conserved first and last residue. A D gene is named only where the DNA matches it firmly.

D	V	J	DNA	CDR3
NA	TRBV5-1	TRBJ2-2	TGCGCCAGCAGCTTGGCCTGGGGGAGCCTCGGGGAGCTGTTTTTT	CASSLAWGSLGELFF
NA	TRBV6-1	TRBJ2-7	TGTGCCAGCAGTGAAGTATCATCCTACGAGCAGTACTTC	CASSEVSSYEQYF
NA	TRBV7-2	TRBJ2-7	TGTGCCAGCAGCTTAACGAGGTCGGCCTACGAGCAGTACTTC	CASSLTRSAYEQYF
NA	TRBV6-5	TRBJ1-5	TGTGCCAGCAGCTACAATAGCAATCAGCCCCAGCATTTT	CASSYNSNQPQHF
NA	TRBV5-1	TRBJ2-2	TGCGCCAGCAGCGAAACGACAGGCAACACCGGGGAGCTGTTTTTT	CASSETTGNTGELFF
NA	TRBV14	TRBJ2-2	TGTGCCAGCAGCCAACAAACTAGCTTCTGGGGGACCGGGGAGCTGTTTTTT	CASSQQTSFWGTGELFF
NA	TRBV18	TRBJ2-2	TGTGCCAGCCGGGGGCACACCGGGGAGCTGTTTTTT	CASRGHTGELFF
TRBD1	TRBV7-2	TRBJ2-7	TGTGCCAGCAGCTTAGCGCTGCAGGGGGCCTCCTACGAGCAGTACTTC	CASSLALQGASYEQYF
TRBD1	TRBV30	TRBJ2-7	TGTGCCTGGGACAGGGGTTTTGGGGCAGTAAGATCCTACGAGCAGTACTTC	CAWDRGFGAVRSYEQYF
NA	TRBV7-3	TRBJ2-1	TGTGCCAGCAGCTTAGGGCGGGCTAACAATGAGCAGTTCTTC	CASSLGRANNEQFF
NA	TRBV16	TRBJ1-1	TGTGCCAGCAGCACCCGGGTGGGGTCCACTGAAGCTTTCTTT	CASSTRVGSTEAFF
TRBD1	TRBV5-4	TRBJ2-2	TGTGCCAGCAGCACGGACAGGAGTTCGAACACCGGGGAGCTGTTTTTT	CASSTDRSSNTGELFF
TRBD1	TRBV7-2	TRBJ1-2	TGTGCCAGCAGCTTAGATAGGGGGCGGATCGGCTACACCTTC	CASSLDRGRIGYTF
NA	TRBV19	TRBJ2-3	TGTGCCACCAAGACAGGCGCCTTCACAGATACGCAGTATTTT	CATKTGAFTDTQYF
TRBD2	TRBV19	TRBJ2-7	TGTGCCAGTAGTGTCGGACTAGCGTACTCCTACGAGCAGTACTTC	CASSVGLAYSYEQYF